The clone carrying this T cell receptor (beta chain) was recorded once. The target antigen is unknown. Mismatch with germline at one junction end may stem from a read error. The sample originates from a study of Ad26.COV2.S vaccination and SARS-CoV-2 variants. Across the study: Each vaccinee took Ad26.COV2.S intramuscularly, once or twice 56 days apart.

Repertoires were generated with immunoSEQ multiplex PCR, while TCRdb's copy carries only in-frame clones and drops some. This table holds 300,000 to 350,000 clones, under 90% found once. CDR1 and CDR2 from the germline V gene are PRHDT and FYEKMQ (reference sequence). The CDR3 is 16 residues long. Treatment in this sample: around 19 received Ad26.COV2.S at low or high dose, single or two shots; roughly five received placebo; per-sample allocation not given. Samples were taken on day 63 after the first vaccine or placebo injection. The vaccine antigen was prefusion-stabilized Wuhan SARS-CoV-2 spike. General study findings and limits: Using TCR breadth and depth analyses may have led to underestimated total T cell responses. Participants in the vaccine arm had higher spike-specific TCR breadth; placebo recipients had lower.

This chain joins TRBV13 and TRBJ2-3, with 12 bases fitting TRBD2. The TCR was taken from a person aged 18-65 years who received the Ad26.COV2.S COVID-19 vaccine or a placebo. This material consisted of peripheral blood, taken in a trial of Ad26.COV2.S vaccine versus placebo. This CDR3 reads CASSLGLAGRTDTQYF. The DNA of the CDR3 is TGTGCCAGCAGCCTAGGACTAGCGGGAAGGACAGATACGCAGTATTTT.